The 21 T cell receptor beta chains below all came from one sample that was sequenced in a study of CD8+CD57+ T cells in acquired aplastic anemia. All sequencing subjects had displayed CD8+CD57+ cell expansion on flow cytometry. Genomic DNA acted as the template from which TCR beta VDJ combination and CDR3 sequence profiling were carried out. Via MiXCR, TCRdb re-called the reads, giving one row per CDR3 protein. Here the sample spans 75,000 to 80,000 distinct CDR3 sequences, 55% to 75% being singletons. Sequencing was performed on sorted CD4+, CD8+, or CD8+CD57+ T cells (not recorded which) from PBMCs. The receptors were gathered from a human donor with aplastic anemia.

The rearrangement links TRBV11-2 to TRBJ2-2, with 9 bases fitting TRBD2. Germline V lookup: CDR1 SGHAT, CDR2 FQNNGV. CDR3 length equals 17 residues. The J segment lost 0 bases and the V segment lost 1 base, leaving 3 bases of the junction unmatched. The CDR3 nucleotides read TGTGCCAGCAGCTTAGGGGCTAGCGGGGCGAACACCGGGGAGCTGTTTTTT. It is translated as CASSLGASGANTGELFF.

In this sample, this clonotype turned up a few times. This rearrangement joins TRBV15 to TRBJ1-5, with D possibly TRBD1 on 6 matching bases. This CDR3 has 16 residues. Germline V lookup: CDR1 LNHNV, CDR2 YYDKDF (reference sequence). Trimming took off 5 bases at V and 3 bases at J, with 17 bases between the two ends. CDR3: CATSLARGQINQPQHF. In DNA form, the CDR3 reads TGTGCCACCAGCCTGGCTCGGGGACAAATCAATCAGCCCCAGCATTTT. The complete variable domain, with remaining parts taken from reference TRBV15 and TRBJ1-5, reads DAMVIQNPRYQVTQFGKPVTLSCSQTLNHNVMYWYQQKSSQAPKLLFHYYDKDFNNEADTPDNFQSRRPNTSFCFLDIRSPGLGDTAMYLCATSLARGQINQPQHFGDGTRLSIL.

This sequence joins TRBV19 and TRBJ1-2; no firm D call. Germline lookup yields CDR1 LNHDA and CDR2 SQIVND (reference sequence). V was trimmed by 7 bases and J by 1 base, leaving 7 bases between them. The CDR3 is 12 amino acids. The CDR3 here is CASMWDNYGYTF. In DNA, the CDR3 is TGTGCCAGTATGTGGGATAACTATGGCTACACCTTC.

The chain recombines TRBV19 with TRBJ1-2; D gene ambiguous. From germline, CDR1 is LNHDA and CDR2 SQIVND (reference sequence). The length of the CDR3 is 13 residues. V gave up 3 bases and J gave up 8 bases, with 13 bases separating them. CDR3 residues: CASSIAGVGGYTF. DNA for the CDR3: TGTGCCAGTAGTATCGCGGGCGTCGGGGGCTACACCTTC.

The rearrangement joins TRBV5-6 to TRBJ1-5, with D perhaps TRBD1 (6 bases). From germline, CDR1 is SGHDT and CDR2 YYEEEE. With 5 bases removed from V and 0 bases from J, the gap between germline ends came to 9 bases. This CDR3 has 14 residues. As DNA, the CDR3 is TGTGCCAGCAGTTCGGACAGTAGCAATCAGCCCCAGCATTTT. Translating it yields CASSSDSSNQPQHF.

This clonotype was seen at least ten times. V is TRBV5-4 and J is TRBJ1-5, with D possibly being TRBD1 (5 bases). Germline V gene data show CDR1 as SGHNT and CDR2 as YYREEE (reference sequence). This CDR3 comprises 15 residues. The ends were cut back, 2 bases at V and 2 bases at J, with 11 bases in the middle. The CDR3 sequence: CASSLTGAGNQPQHF. In DNA form, the CDR3 reads TGTGCCAGCAGCTTAACAGGTGCAGGCAATCAGCCCCAGCATTTT.

This clonotype was observed a single time. The chain has TRBV10-2 and TRBJ2-5; D is undetermined. The CDR3 is 10 amino acids. In germline, CDR1 is WSHSY, CDR2 SAAADI. Trimming stripped 4 bases from V and 7 bases from J, with 4 bases between. CDR3 in DNA: TGCGCCAGCAGTGCGGGGACCCAGTACTTC. Protein product: CASSAGTQYF.

This clonotype was detected only a few times. The J gene is TRBJ2-2, the V gene TRBV18, with 7 bases aligning to TRBD2. Germline V gene data show CDR1 as KGHSH and CDR2 as LQKENI. The length of the CDR3 is 15 residues. The junction had 3 bases not matched to a gene; V was cut back by 1 base and J by 4 bases. DNA for the CDR3: TGTGCCAGCTCACCACGCGGGGGTTTCACCGGGGAGCTGTTTTTT. Protein sequence: CASSPRGGFTGELFF.

J is TRBJ1-1 and V is TRBV19, with 9 positions matching TRBD1. The CDR3 consists of 14 residues. From germline, CDR1 is LNHDA and CDR2 SQIVND (reference sequence). V lost 3 bases, J lost 4 bases, and 3 bases stayed unmatched. The CDR3 sequence is CASSIGTGSTEAFF. The CDR3 DNA reads as TGTGCCAGTAGTATTGGGACAGGGAGCACTGAAGCTTTCTTT.

The V gene is TRBV11-2, the J gene TRBJ2-3; 8 positions agree with TRBD2. The germline gives CDR1 SGHAT, CDR2 FQNNGV. V gave up 3 bases and J gave up 1 base; unmatched junction bases: 6. The CDR3 spans 16 residues. The CDR3 DNA reads as TGTGCCAGCAGCTTCCCTGACGGGGGGGGCACAGATACGCAGTATTTT. It encodes CASSFPDGGGTDTQYF.

Of note for this clonotype: It is likely a read error, because the conserved phenylalanine at the end of the CDR3 is missing. This rearrangement joins TRBV10-3 to TRBJ2-1; 7 bases agree with TRBD2. V shed 10 bases, J shed 5 bases, and the junction held 5 bases outside the gene matches. The germline V gene encodes CDR1 ENHRY and CDR2 SYGVKD. The CDR3 is 12 amino acids. The CDR3, as DNA: TGTGCCACCGGGGACTACAACAATGAGCAGTTCCTC. Its protein is CATGDYNNEQFL.

This clonotype was picked up many times. The chain combines TRBV20-1 with TRBJ2-1; D not resolved. Germline loops: CDR1 DFQATT, CDR2 SNEGSKA (reference sequence). V was cut by 0 bases and J by 0 bases, with 12 bases left in between. This CDR3 is built from 16 residues. CDR3 protein: CSARDFPTSSYNEQFF. The CDR3 DNA reads as TGCAGTGCTAGAGATTTCCCGACGAGCTCCTACAATGAGCAGTTCTTC.

CDR3 residues: CSTRDRGLKTQYF. The CDR3 DNA sequence: TGCAGTACAAGGGACAGGGGACTGAAGACCCAGTACTTC. The chain uses TRBV29-1 and TRBJ2-5; TRBD1 agrees at 10 bases. CDR3 length: 13 amino acids. The germline V gene has CDR1 SQVTM and CDR2 ANQGSEA. The full variable domain, in which reference TRBV29-1 and TRBJ2-5 provide the parts outside the CDR3, is SAVISQKPSRDICQRGTSLTIQCQVDSQVTMMFWYRQQPGQSLTLIATANQGSEATYESGFVIDKFPISRPNLTFSTLTVSNMSPEDSSIYLCSTRDRGLKTQYFGPGTRLLVL.

This rearrangement joins TRBV7-2 to TRBJ2-7; 7 bases agree with TRBD2. Looked up from germline, CDR1 is SGHTA and CDR2 is FQGNSA. The V gene end was trimmed by 3 bases and the J gene end by 3 bases; junction bases not matched to a gene: 5. There are 14 residues in the CDR3. The CDR3 region is CASSFGLADYEQYF. The CDR3 region has the DNA TGTGCCAGCAGCTTTGGGCTAGCGGACTACGAGCAGTACTTC.

Concerning this clonotype itself: Its ends do not fully match the called genes, so a read error is possible. The gene calls are TRBV29-1 and TRBJ2-4, with D possibly called TRBD1 or TRBD2 (6 bases each). Germline V gene lookup returns CDR1 SQVTM and CDR2 ANQGSEA. The CDR3 loop spans 12 amino acids. CDR3 sequence: CSDDGGQNIKYF. The CDR3, as DNA: TGCAGCGATGATGGGGGGCAAAACATTAAGTACTTC.

V usage is TRBV15 and J usage is TRBJ2-7; TRBD1 is a possible D gene (7 bases). Trimming pared 0 bases from V and 2 bases from J, leaving 17 bases between. CDR1 LNHNV and CDR2 YYDKDF come from the germline V gene (reference sequence). There are 17 residues in the CDR3. This CDR3 is CATSRDFLAQGAYEQYF. DNA for the CDR3: TGTGCCACCAGCAGAGATTTTCTAGCGCAGGGGGCCTACGAGCAGTACTTC.

The chain uses TRBV11-1 and TRBJ2-1; no reliable D call. Germline V CDR1 and CDR2: SGHAT, FQDESV (reference sequence). Trimming removed 3 bases at V and 6 bases at J, with 21 bases between. This CDR3 spans 17 amino acids. The CDR3 coding sequence is TGTGCCAGCAGCTTCACGTGGGTGGATCCTTTACCCAATGAGCAGTTCTTC. As protein: CASSFTWVDPLPNEQFF.

This chain uses TRBV10-2 with TRBJ2-7, with TRBD1 identical over 10 bases. The length of the CDR3 is 16 residues. After removal of 2 bases from V and 1 base from J, the junction contained 5 bases not matched to a gene. The germline V gene has CDR1 WSHSY and CDR2 SAAADI. CDR3 amino acids: CASSEEGTGASYEQYF. The CDR3, as DNA: TGCGCCAGCAGTGAGGAAGGGACAGGGGCATCCTACGAGCAGTACTTC.

The chain has TRBV14 and TRBJ2-7; 10 nucleotides line up with TRBD1. The CDR3 is made up of 16 amino acids. V shed 3 bases and J 4 bases; nucleotides not matched to a gene: 9. In germline, CDR1 is SGHDN, CDR2 FVKESK. CDR3 in amino acids: CASSHWDRGNVYEQYF. CDR3 in DNA: TGTGCCAGCAGCCATTGGGACAGGGGCAACGTTTACGAGCAGTACTTC.

The chain joins TRBV24-1 to TRBJ1-1; no definite D call. From germline, CDR1 is KGHDR and CDR2 SFDVKD. CDR3 size: 14 residues. Trimming left V 7 bases short and J 1 base short, with 12 bases between. The CDR3 DNA follows: TGTGCCACCAGATCCTCTCTGGGGAACACTGAAGCTTTCTTT. This codes for CATRSSLGNTEAFF.

The rearrangement uses TRBV27 and TRBJ1-5; D gene ambiguous. Germline lookup yields CDR1 MNHEY and CDR2 SMNVEV (reference sequence). The CDR3 runs to 16 residues. The V end lost 3 bases, the J end lost 0 bases, and 12 bases lay between the germline ends. For the CDR3, the DNA is TGTGCCAGCAGTTTCTCCCCCGACGGTAGCAATCAGCCCCAGCATTTT. Translation gives CASSFSPDGSNQPQHF.